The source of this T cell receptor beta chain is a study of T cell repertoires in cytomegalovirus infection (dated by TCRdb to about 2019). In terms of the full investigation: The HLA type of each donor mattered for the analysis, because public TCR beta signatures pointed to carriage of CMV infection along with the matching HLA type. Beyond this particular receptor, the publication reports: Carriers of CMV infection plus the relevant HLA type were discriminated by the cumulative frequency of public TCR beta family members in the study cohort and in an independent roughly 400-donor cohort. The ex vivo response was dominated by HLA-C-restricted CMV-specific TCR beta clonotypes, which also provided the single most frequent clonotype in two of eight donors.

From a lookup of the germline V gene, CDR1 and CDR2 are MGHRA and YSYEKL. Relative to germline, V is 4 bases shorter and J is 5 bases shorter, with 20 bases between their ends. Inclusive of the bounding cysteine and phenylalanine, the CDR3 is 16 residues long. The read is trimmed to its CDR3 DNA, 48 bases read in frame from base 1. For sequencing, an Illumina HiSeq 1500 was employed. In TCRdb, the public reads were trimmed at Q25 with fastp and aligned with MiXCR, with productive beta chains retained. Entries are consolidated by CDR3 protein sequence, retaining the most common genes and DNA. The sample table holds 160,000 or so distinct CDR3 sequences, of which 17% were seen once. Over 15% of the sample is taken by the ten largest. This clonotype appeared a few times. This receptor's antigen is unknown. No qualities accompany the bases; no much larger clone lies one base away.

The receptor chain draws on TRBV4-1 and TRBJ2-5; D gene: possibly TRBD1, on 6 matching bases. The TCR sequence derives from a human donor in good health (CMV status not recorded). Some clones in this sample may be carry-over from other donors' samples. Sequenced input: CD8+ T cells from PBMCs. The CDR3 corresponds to CASSPTLGARRETQYF. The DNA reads TGCGCCAGCAGCCCCACCCTGGGGGCTCGGAGGGAGACCCAGTACTTC.